This T cell receptor beta chain is from a study of T cells in Graves' hyperthyroidism and ophthalmopathy. Remarks on this clonotype: As yet, its antigen is unknown.

RNA transcripts gave rise to amplified TCR beta CDR3 regions. The HTBI primer set was used in a first-round RT-PCR of the TCR CDR3. TCRdb recomputed calls from the multiplex PCR reads with MiXCR, one row per CDR3 protein. The table has 490,000 or so distinct CDR3 sequences, 46% seen once; the top ten hold about two fifths. Notes on the study in general: Blood also held most thyroid clonotypes expanded beyond 0.001. A median around 6.8 months before onset, the model predicted ophthalmopathy.

CDR3 length equals 14 residues. With 4 bases removed from V and 0 bases from J, the gap between germline ends came to 9 bases. Germline assignment: CDR1 SEHNR and CDR2 FQNEAQ (reference sequence). The sample consisted of peripheral blood or thyroid tissue (not recorded which). The clonotype comes from an adult woman with Graves' disease, either hyperthyroidism or ophthalmopathy (not recorded which). The chain couples TRBV7-9 to TRBJ1-1; D gene unclear. CDR3 in DNA: TGTGCCAGCAGCTCTGACGGGGTGAACACTGAAGCTTTCTTT. Translation gives CASSSDGVNTEAFF.